The rows below give T cell receptor beta chains drawn from one sample of a study of regulatory T cells in long-lasting Graves disease. TCRdb re-called the multiplex PCR reads with MiXCR, one entry per CDR3 protein. The sample shows 200,000 to 250,000 distinct CDR3 sequences, roughly a fifth of them seen only once. These data also featured in a second study, about T cells in Graves' hyperthyroidism and ophthalmopathy.

Sequences were derived from peripheral blood mononuclear cells (PBMCs), sampled at new diagnosis, from a patient treated with antithyroid drugs. The receptors were sampled from a woman younger than 45 with Graves disease. Each CDR3 is given with its conserved first and last residue. The D gene is left open where the match is weak. Where a row states a size, it is once, few, many or the class of an expanded clone; other rows omit it.

v_gene,j_gene,d_gene,abundance,CDR3nt,CDR3aa
TRBV12-3/TRBV12-4,TRBJ1-1,.,.,TGTGCCAGCATGACAGGACTAAATGCAATGAACACTGAAGCTTTCTTT,CASMTGLNAMNTEAFF
TRBV9,TRBJ1-2,.,many,TGTGCCAGCAGCGTGGAGGGGGATTATGGCTACACCTTC,CASSVEGDYGYTF
TRBV5-1,TRBJ2-1,TRBD1,many,TGCGCCAGCAGCGGGACAGGGGCACTCGGTGAGCAGTTCTTC,CASSGTGALGEQFF
TRBV28,TRBJ1-1,TRBD1,many,TGTGCCAGCATTGAGGGGGCCTTAAACACTGAAGCTTTCTTT,CASIEGALNTEAFF
TRBV6-1,TRBJ2-5,TRBD2,many,TGTGCCAGCAGCCGGACTAGAGGCCAAGAGACCCAGTACTTC,CASSRTRGQETQYF
TRBV20-1,TRBJ1-1,.,.,TGCAGTGCTAGAGGAGACCTGGAGAACACTGAAGCTTTCTTT,CSARGDLENTEAFF
TRBV14,TRBJ2-3,TRBD1,many,TGTGCCAGCAGCATTAGGACAGGGGGCATCACAGATACGCAGTATTTT,CASSIRTGGITDTQYF
TRBV6-1,TRBJ1-5,.,many,TGTGCCGCCCGGGACCCCCTCCCCCCTAGCAATCAGCCCCAGCATTTT,CAARDPLPPSNQPQHF
TRBV5-1,TRBJ1-5,.,.,TGTGCCAGCACCAACCGGGACACCTATCAGCCCCAGCATTTT,CASTNRDTYQPQHF
TRBV12-3/TRBV12-4,TRBJ1-1,.,many,TGTGCCAGCAGTTTAGACGGTGAAGCTTTCTTT,CASSLDGEAFF
TRBV5-4,TRBJ2-5,TRBD1,few,TGTGCCAGCAGCTTGGGCGGGACAGGGGGCGCTGGGACCCAGTACTTC,CASSLGGTGGAGTQYF
TRBV18,TRBJ1-1,.,many,TGTGCCACCATGGGGGGAGGCAACACTGAAGCTTTCTTT,CATMGGGNTEAFF
TRBV6-2/TRBV6-3,TRBJ1-5,TRBD1,many,TGTGCCAGCAGGGGACCAGGGGGCCCTCAGCCCCAGCATTTT,CASRGPGGPQPQHF
TRBV29-1,TRBJ1-6,TRBD1,.,TGCAGCGTTGAGACGGGACAGGCTAATTCACCCCTCCACTTT,CSVETGQANSPLHF
TRBV20-1,TRBJ1-2,.,many,TGCAGTGCTAGAGGGGGGACGACAATTAACTATGGCTACACCTTC,CSARGGTTINYGYTF
TRBV18,TRBJ1-1,.,many,TGTGCCAGCTCCCCCGGGGGGCACACTGAAGCTTTCTTT,CASSPGGHTEAFF
TRBV5-1,TRBJ2-1,TRBD2,many,TGCGCCAGCAGCTTGTCCACTAGCGGGAGCCTCAATGAGCAGTTCTTC,CASSLSTSGSLNEQFF
TRBV12-3/TRBV12-4,TRBJ2-1,.,many,TGTGCCAGCTGGGAACGGGGGTACAATGAGCAGTTCTTC,CASWERGYNEQFF
TRBV27,TRBJ2-3,TRBD2,.,TGTGCCAGCAGTTTAAGTGCCCTACGACTAGCGGGGGGCACAGATACGCAGTATTTT,CASSLSALRLAGGTDTQYF
TRBV7-8,TRBJ2-5,TRBD1,.,TGTGCCAGCAGCTACCGGGACAGGGCTGAAGAGACCCAGTACTTC,CASSYRDRAEETQYF
TRBV11-2,TRBJ2-3,.,.,TGTGCCAGCAGCTTAGTCGGTAGCCCAAGCACAGATACGCAGTATTTT,CASSLVGSPSTDTQYF
TRBV6-2/TRBV6-3,TRBJ2-1,.,many,TGTGCCAGCAGGGGTACGCACGAGCGTTCCTACAATGAGCAGTTCTTC,CASRGTHERSYNEQFF
TRBV6-1,TRBJ1-5,.,many,TGTGCCAGCAGCCCCCGACGGGCTAATCAGCCCCAGCATTTT,CASSPRRANQPQHF
TRBV6-5,TRBJ1-4,.,.,TGTGCCTGCAGTTTCAGACACAGGAGCGAAAAACTGTTTTTT,CACSFRHRSEKLFF
TRBV20-1,TRBJ2-7,TRBD2,many,TGCAGTGCTCGGCTACTAGCGGGGGGGCCTGACGAGCAGTACTTC,CSARLLAGGPDEQYF
TRBV2,TRBJ1-1,TRBD1,.,TGTGCCAGTTGGGACAGGGACAGCACTGAAGCTTTCTTT,CASWDRDSTEAFF
TRBV12-3/TRBV12-4,TRBJ2-7,.,.,TGTGCCAGCAGCTCAAATTCCTACGAGCAGTACTTC,CASSSNSYEQYF
TRBV12-3/TRBV12-4,TRBJ1-2,TRBD1,many,TGTGCCAGCAATTGGCAGGGGGCTTTCTATGGCTACACCTTC,CASNWQGAFYGYTF
TRBV6-1,TRBJ2-7,.,.,TGTGCCAGCAAAAACCTGGGGGGGGCCGGTGGCGAGCAGTACTTC,CASKNLGGAGGEQYF
TRBV9,TRBJ2-1,TRBD2,.,TGTGCCAGCAGCCCCGGGGGGGCCTCCTACAATGAGCAGTTCTTC,CASSPGGASYNEQFF
TRBV7-2,TRBJ1-4,.,many,TGTGCCAGCAGCGCCGGAGGTCCAAATGAAAAACTGTTTTTT,CASSAGGPNEKLFF